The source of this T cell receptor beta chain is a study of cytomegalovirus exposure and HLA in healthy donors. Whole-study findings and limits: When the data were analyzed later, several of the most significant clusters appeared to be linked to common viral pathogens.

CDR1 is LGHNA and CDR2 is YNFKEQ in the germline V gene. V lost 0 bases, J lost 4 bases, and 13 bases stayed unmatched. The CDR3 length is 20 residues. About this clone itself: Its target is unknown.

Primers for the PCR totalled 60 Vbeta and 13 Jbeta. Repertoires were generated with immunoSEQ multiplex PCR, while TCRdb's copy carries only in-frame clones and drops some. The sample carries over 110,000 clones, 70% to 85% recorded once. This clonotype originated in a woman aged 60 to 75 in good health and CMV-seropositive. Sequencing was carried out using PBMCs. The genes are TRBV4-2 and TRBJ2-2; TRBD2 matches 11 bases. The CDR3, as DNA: TGTGCCAGCAGCCAAGAATTCAGGACTAGCGGGCCCCGGGGCACCGGGGAGCTGTTTTTT. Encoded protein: CASSQEFRTSGPRGTGELFF.